The subject of this entry is one TCR beta chain. A single base separates this from a much larger clone, so it may be a read error. Construction of TCR beta libraries relied on iRepertoire HTBI primers and on Arm-PCR targeting CDR3 regions. TCRdb redid the calling of the multiplex PCR reads with MiXCR, one entry per CDR3 protein. The sample consists of 500,000 or so distinct CDR3 sequences, about 15% of them appearing once. The data originate from a study of regulatory T cells in long-lasting Graves disease. Trimming stripped 2 bases from V and 7 bases from J, with 14 bases between. CDR1 is KGHDR and CDR2 is SFDVKD in the germline V gene. The length of the CDR3 is 14 residues. The time point: newly diagnosed GD, antithyroid drugs for less than 3 months. Making the TCR library involved RNA that had been extracted from PBMCs. These same data were also listed under a study on T cells in Graves' hyperthyroidism and ophthalmopathy. From that study: Carried out on the TCR CDR3, a first-round RT-PCR used the HTBI primer set.

The chain links TRBV24-1 to TRBJ2-7; no reliable D call. The source material was peripheral blood mononuclear cells (PBMCs), sampled at new diagnosis, from a patient treated with antithyroid drugs. The receptor was derived from a woman aged 45-65 years with Graves disease. CDR3 DNA sequence: TGTGCCACCAGTGATTGGCCAGCCTACAATGAGCAGTACTTC. It encodes CATSDWPAYNEQYF.